The 2 T cell receptor beta chains presented below share a single source sample, sequenced in a study of post-analysis software for immune sequencing data. For these TCRs, the target antigens are not known. TCR beta cDNA libraries had unique molecular identifiers. Each CDR3 protein is one row after TCRdb ran MiXCR on the PCR reads. The sample lists more than 450,000 distinct CDR3 sequences; roughly 34% were seen once. Whole-study results and caveats: Patients carried a few TRBV segments more frequently than controls did, and TRBV5-6, TRBV5-1 and TRBV20-1 were among them.

The material sequenced was blood. These TCRs come from a girl aged 2-17 years with multiple sclerosis.

A few counts support this clonotype. V and J are TRBV28 and TRBJ2-7; TRBD2 matches 14 bases. CDR1 is MDHEN and CDR2 is SYDVKM in the germline V gene. The CDR3 consists of 18 residues. V lost 5 bases and J lost 0; bases outside the gene matches: 9. The CDR3 DNA reads TGTGCCAGCAGTCCTGGACTAGCGGGGGGCTACAACTCCTACGAGCAGTACTTC. Translating gives CASSPGLAGGYNSYEQYF.

CDR3 DNA: TGTGCCAGCAGTTCGGGGACGGTCGCATCCGAGCAGTACTTC. This encodes CASSSGTVASEQYF. The chain joins TRBV28 to TRBJ2-5; perhaps D is TRBD1 or TRBD2 (5 bases each). The better agreement between TRBJ2-7 and the DNA end casts doubt on the J call. The CDR3 is 14 residues long. Germline V CDR1 and CDR2: MDHEN, SYDVKM.